This T cell receptor (beta chain) originates from a study of blood T cell repertoires in COVID-19 (dated by TCRdb to about 2020). For the wider study: Collaborator samples came from the United States, Italy and Spain and covered acute and convalescent phases of COVID-19. A freely available public database, intended as a resource for researchers studying the immune response to SARS-CoV-2, is where the repertoires were released. Where HLA class I and class II types were available, the types were taken from metadata supplied by the sample provider, not from assay-based typing. The sample metadata nearly always contained a de-identified subject ID, COVID-19 status, age in years and sex. The samples were drawn from two sources: the first 160 participants of the ongoing ImmuneRACE study, and over 1,000 subjects contributed by 6 global collaborators. The material from the prospective study consisted of cDNA or gDNA derived from T cells, B-cell-depleted T cells, or PBMCs. The dataset comprised deeply sampled blood TCRbeta repertoires from subjects exposed to, actively infected with, or recovered from COVID-19.

Between the V and J ends, shortened by 4 bases and 1 base respectively, the junction contains 14 bases. Looking up the germline V gene (reference sequence) yields CDR1 WNHNN and CDR2 SYGVQD. Measured from the cysteine to the phenylalanine, the CDR3 is 15 residues long. Only the CDR3 DNA is retained, 45 bases long and in frame from the first base. Broad study findings and their caveats: The quantity of clinical and demographic metadata differed by source and by participant and was supplied without curation.

This clone was seen only a few times. Its recognized antigen is unknown. There are no base qualities to consult, and no much larger clone falls within one base. Collaborating institutions collected whole blood in K2EDTA tubes following their own protocols. For TCRbeta analysis, collaborators shipped samples as frozen whole blood, isolated PBMCs, or DNA extracted from either of those sample types. The immunoSEQ Assay, a bias-controlled multiplex PCR, was used to amplify TCRbeta CDR3 regions from genomic DNA. As for the authors' bioinformatics: The number of nucleated cells in each sample was estimated by amplification of reference gene primers within the assay. Sequence reads were collapsed and filtered to measure the absolute abundance of every unique TCRbeta CDR3 rearrangement. For each sample, productive Simpson clonality was calculated as the square root of Simpson's diversity index across productive rearrangements. TCRdb stores this immuneACCESS table with in-frame sequences only. Part of the clones is absent; in the studies checked, under half of the shortfall reflects unresolved V genes, and no reason is known for the rest. From that table come the V and J calls and clone size; the DNA was used to work out D and trimming. The sample table records about 170,000 clones; about 74% of these occur just once. The biggest ten clones account for around 3% of the sample.

Recombination connected TRBV10-1 to TRBJ2-7, and perhaps TRBD2 as D gene, on 5 matching bases. This TCR was sampled from a woman aged 80 or over with acute or convalescent COVID-19. Sample: peripheral blood. The bases are TGCGCCAGCAGTGCTGGGGAGATCTTATCCTACGAGCAGTACTTC. It translates as CASSAGEILSYEQYF.